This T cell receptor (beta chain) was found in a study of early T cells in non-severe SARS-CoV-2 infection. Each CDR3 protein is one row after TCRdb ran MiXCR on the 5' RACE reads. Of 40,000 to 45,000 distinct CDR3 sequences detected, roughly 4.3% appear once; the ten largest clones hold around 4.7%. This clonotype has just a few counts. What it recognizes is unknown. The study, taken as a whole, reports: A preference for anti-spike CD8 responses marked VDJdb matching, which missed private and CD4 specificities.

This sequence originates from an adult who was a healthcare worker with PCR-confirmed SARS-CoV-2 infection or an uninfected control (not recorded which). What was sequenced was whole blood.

The CDR3 reads CASSQDAGTDTQYF. CDR3 nucleotides: TGTGCCAGCAGCCAAGACGCTGGCACAGATACGCAGTATTTT. V and J are TRBV3-1 and TRBJ2-3, with D uncertain. Germline-derived CDR1 and CDR2 are LGHDT and YNNKEL (reference sequence). The CDR3 extends over 14 amino acids. V was cut by 0 bases and J by 1 base, with 5 bases left in between.